Included here is one T cell receptor (beta chain) sequence, with context. Its target is unknown. Trimming removed 7 bases from V and 2 bases from J, with 17 bases in between. Germline V gene sequence: CDR1 SGHTA, CDR2 FQGNSA. The CDR3 loop spans 15 amino acids. Treatment: around 19 received Ad26.COV2.S at low or high dose, single or two shots; 5 received placebo; per-sample allocation not given. Vaccine and placebo recipients were sampled on day 63 after the first injection. These data belong to a study of Ad26.COV2.S vaccination and SARS-CoV-2 variants. Overall study results and limits: Higher spike-specific TCR breadth was found in vaccine recipients than in placebo recipients. It was reported that spike-specific CD8+ and CD4+ T cell responses were substantially broad after vaccination.

The data were produced by immunoSEQ multiplex PCR, yet TCRdb's version contains in-frame clones alone and is incomplete. This table holds about 350,000 clones, about 87% found once. The TCR sequence derives from a person aged 18-65 years who received the Ad26.COV2.S COVID-19 vaccine or a placebo. The material sequenced was peripheral blood, taken in a trial of Ad26.COV2.S vaccine versus placebo. The V and J genes are TRBV7-2 and TRBJ1-2; possibly TRBD1 for D (5 bases). CDR3 loop: CASNPGGRKNYGYTF. As DNA, the CDR3 is TGTGCCAGCAACCCCGGGGGTCGTAAGAACTATGGCTACACCTTC.